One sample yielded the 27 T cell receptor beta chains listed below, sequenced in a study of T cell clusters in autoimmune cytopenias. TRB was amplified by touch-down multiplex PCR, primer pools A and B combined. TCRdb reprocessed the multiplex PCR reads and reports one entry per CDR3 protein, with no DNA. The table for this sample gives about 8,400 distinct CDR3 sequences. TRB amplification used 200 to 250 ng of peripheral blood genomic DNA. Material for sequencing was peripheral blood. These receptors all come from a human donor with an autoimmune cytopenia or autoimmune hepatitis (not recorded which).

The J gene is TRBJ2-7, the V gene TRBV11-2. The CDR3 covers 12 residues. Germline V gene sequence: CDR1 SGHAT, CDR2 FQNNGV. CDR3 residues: CATRRLSYEQYF.

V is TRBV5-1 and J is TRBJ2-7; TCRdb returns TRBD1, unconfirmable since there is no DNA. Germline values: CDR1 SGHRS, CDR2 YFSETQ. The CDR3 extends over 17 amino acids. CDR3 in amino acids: CASSLPRTGGAAYEQYF.

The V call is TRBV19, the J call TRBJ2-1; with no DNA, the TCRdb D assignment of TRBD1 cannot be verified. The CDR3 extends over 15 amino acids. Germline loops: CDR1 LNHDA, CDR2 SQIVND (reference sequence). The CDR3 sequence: CASSISGAGNNEQFF.

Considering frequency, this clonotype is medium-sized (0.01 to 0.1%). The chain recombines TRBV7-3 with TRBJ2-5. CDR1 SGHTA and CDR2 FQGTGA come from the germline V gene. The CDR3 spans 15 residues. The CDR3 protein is CASSLTPGTEETQYF.

CDR3 in amino acids: CAWRDWTRISYNEQFF. This chain links TRBV30 with TRBJ2-1. The CDR3 covers 16 residues. CDR1 and CDR2 (germline): GTSNPN, SVGIG (reference sequence). Looking up the rest from reference TRBV30 and TRBJ2-1 gives the full variable domain: SQTIHQWPATLVQPVGSPLSLECTVEGTSNPNLYWYRQAAGRGLQLLFYSVGIGQISSEVPQNLSASRPQDRQFILSSKKLLLSDSGFYLCAWRDWTRISYNEQFFGPGTRLTVL.

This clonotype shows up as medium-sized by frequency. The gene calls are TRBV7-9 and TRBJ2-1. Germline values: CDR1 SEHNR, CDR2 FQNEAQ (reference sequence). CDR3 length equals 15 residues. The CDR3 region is CASSFWPGNHSEQFF.

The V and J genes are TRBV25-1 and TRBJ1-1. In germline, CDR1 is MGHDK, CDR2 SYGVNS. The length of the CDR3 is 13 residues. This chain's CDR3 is CASKWTENTEAFF.

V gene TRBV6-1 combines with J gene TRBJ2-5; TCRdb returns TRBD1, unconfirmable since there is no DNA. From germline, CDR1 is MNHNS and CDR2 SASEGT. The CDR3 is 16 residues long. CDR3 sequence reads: CASSLDVDRGYNEQYF.

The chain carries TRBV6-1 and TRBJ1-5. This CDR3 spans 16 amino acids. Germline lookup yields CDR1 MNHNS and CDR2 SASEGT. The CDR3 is CASSDKALPADQPQHF.

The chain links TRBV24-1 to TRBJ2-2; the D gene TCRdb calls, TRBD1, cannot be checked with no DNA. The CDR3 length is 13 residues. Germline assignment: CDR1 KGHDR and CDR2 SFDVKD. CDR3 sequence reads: CATSRGSTGELFF.

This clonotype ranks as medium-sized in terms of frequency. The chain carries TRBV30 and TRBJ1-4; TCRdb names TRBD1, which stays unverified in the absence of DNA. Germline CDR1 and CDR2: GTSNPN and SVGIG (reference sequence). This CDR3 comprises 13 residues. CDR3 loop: CAWGDRPNEKLFF.

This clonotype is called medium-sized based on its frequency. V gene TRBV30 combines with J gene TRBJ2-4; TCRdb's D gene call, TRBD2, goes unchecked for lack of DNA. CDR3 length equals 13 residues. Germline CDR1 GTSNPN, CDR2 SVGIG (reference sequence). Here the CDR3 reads CAWRTSGGNIQYF.

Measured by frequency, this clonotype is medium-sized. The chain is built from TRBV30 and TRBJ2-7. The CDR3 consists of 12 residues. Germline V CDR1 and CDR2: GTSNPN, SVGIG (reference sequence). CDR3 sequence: CASDSDSYEQYF.

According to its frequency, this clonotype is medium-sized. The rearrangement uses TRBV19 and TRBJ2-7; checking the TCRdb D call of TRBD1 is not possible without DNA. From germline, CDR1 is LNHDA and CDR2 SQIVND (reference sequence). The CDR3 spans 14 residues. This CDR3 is CATRTDQGSYEQYF.

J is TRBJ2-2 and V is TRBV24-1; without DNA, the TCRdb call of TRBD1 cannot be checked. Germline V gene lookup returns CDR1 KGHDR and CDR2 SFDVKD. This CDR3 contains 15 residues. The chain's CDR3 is CATSDTRQGNGELFF.

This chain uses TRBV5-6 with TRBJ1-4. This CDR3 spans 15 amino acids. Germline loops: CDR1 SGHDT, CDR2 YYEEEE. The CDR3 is CASSRALGGDERLFF.

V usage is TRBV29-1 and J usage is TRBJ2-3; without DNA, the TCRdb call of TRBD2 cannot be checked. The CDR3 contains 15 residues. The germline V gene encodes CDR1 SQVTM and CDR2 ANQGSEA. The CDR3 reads CSVPGTSGRTDTQYF.

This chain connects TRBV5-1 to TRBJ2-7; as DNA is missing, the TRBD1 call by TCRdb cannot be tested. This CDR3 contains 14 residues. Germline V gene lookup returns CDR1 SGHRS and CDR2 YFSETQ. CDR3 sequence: CASSLGQGPYEQYF.

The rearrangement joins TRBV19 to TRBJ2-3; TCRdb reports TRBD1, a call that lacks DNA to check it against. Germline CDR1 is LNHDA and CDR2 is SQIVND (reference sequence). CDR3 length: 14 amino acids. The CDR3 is CASSRGDLTDTQYF.

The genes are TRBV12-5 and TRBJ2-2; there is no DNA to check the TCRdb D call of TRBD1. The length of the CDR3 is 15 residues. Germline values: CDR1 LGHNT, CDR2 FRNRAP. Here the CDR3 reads CASGLVSVPTGELFF. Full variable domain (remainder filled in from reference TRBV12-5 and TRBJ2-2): DARVTQTPRHKVTEMGQEVTMRCQPILGHNTVFWYRQTMMQGLELLAYFRNRAPLDDSGMPKDRFSAEMPDATLATLKIQPSEPRDSAVYFCASGLVSVPTGELFFGEGSRLTVL.

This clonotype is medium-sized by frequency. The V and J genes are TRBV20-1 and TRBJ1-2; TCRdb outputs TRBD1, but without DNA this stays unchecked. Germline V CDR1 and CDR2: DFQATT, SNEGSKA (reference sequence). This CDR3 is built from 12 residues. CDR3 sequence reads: CSAPTGNYGYTF.

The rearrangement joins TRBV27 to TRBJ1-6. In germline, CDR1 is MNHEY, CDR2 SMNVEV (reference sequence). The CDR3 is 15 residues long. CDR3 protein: CASSLRPFDNSPLHF.

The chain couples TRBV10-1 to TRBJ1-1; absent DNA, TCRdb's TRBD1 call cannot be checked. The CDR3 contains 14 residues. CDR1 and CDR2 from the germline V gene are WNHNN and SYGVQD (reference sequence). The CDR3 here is CASSGGTVNTEAFF.

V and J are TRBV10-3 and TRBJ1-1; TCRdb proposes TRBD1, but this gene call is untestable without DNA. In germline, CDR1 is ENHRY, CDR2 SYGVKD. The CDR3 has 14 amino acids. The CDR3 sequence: CAIRPGTGSAEAFF.

CDR3 residues: CATSEGEGYEQYF. The chain employs TRBV24-1 and TRBJ2-7; TCRdb names TRBD2, which stays unverified in the absence of DNA. CDR3 length: 13 amino acids. Germline CDR1 KGHDR, CDR2 SFDVKD.

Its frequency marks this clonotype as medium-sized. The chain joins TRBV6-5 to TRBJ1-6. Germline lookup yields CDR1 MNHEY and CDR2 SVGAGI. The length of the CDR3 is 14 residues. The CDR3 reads CASSSGPRNSPLHF.

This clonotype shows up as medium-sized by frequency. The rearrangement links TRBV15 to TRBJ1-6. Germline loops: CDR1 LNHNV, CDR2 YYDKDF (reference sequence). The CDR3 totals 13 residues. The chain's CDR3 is CATSRVVNSPLHF.